This TCR beta chain is drawn from a study of T cell responses to AZD1222 COVID-19 vaccine. A note on this clone: The antigen is undetermined.

Germline loops: CDR1 SEHNR, CDR2 FQNEAQ (reference sequence). V was trimmed by 1 base and J by 0 bases, leaving 12 bases between them. This CDR3 contains 16 residues. Whole-study results and caveats: Females outnumbered males among donors, who were mostly white British; clonal diversity was possibly underestimated.

Generated by immunoSEQ multiplex PCR, the TCRdb table keeps only in-frame clones and is missing some. This sample has 110,000 to 150,000 clones, with approximately 90% found just once. This chain links TRBV7-9 with TRBJ2-5; D is perhaps TRBD2 (5 bases). The sequenced sample was peripheral blood, obtained 28 days after the second AZD1222 dose. This TCR was sampled from an adult who received the AZD1222 COVID-19 vaccine. The chain's CDR3 is CASSLGSVGNQETQYF. The CDR3 nucleotides are TGTGCCAGCAGCTTAGGGAGTGTCGGGAACCAAGAGACCCAGTACTTC.